The clone carrying this TCR beta chain was detected ten times or more. The data originate from a study of metastatic and nonmetastatic thyroid tumors. TCRdb used MiXCR to call clones anew from the PCR reads. The sample has some 14,000 clones; about 32% are singletons. The entire patient cohort was treatment-naive prior to thyroid surgery. CDR3 length: 12 residues. Trimming took off 6 bases at V and 6 bases at J, with 12 bases between the two ends. CDR1 and CDR2 (germline): DFQATT, SNEGSKA (reference sequence). The source is a male donor with papillary thyroid cancer or a benign thyroid nodule (not recorded which). Some clones in this sample may be carry-over from other donors' samples. The specimen was tumor tissue. V is TRBV20-1 and J is TRBJ2-1; possibly TRBD2 for D (6 bases). The CDR3 region is CSAEGLINEQFF. In DNA form, the CDR3 reads TGCAGTGCCGAGGGACTTATCAATGAGCAGTTCTTC.